One and the same sample provided the 31 T cell receptor beta chains below, sequenced in a study of human T cells and chemical hapten exposure. The time point here: pre-sensitization, week 0. The treatment is: therapeutic diphenylcyclopropenone sensitization with weekly scalp DPC. TCRdb reanalysed the RACE reads using MiXCR and keeps one entry per CDR3 protein. The repertoire holds some 360,000 distinct CDR3 sequences, with approximately 5% as singletons. Specimen: whole blood, collected in connection with sensitization to the hapten diphenylcyclopropenone (DPC). Receptors originate from a woman aged 50 to 60 with alopecia areata. Some clones in this sample may be carry-over from other donors' samples.

In its sample, this clonotype was seen a few times. The CDR3 is CASSLLDLEQYF. CDR3 nucleotides: TGTGCCAGCAGCTTGCTGGACCTAGAGCAGTACTTC. The chain employs TRBV5-4 and TRBJ2-7; D is uncertain. The CDR3 consists of 12 residues. With 1 base removed from V and 7 bases from J, the gap between germline ends came to 9 bases. CDR1 and CDR2 (germline): SGHNT, YYREEE (reference sequence).

This clonotype was recorded many times. The V and J genes are TRBV15 and TRBJ2-1, with 11 bases aligning to TRBD2. V was clipped by 5 bases and J by 5 bases; unmatched bases: 5. Germline CDR1 reads LNHNV; CDR2 reads YYDKDF (reference sequence). The CDR3 spans 15 residues. CDR3 sequence reads: CATSFTGLADNEQFF. The CDR3 nucleotides are TGTGCCACCAGCTTCACGGGACTAGCGGACAATGAGCAGTTCTTC. Together with reference TRBV15 and TRBJ2-1, the CDR3 gives the full variable domain: DAMVIQNPRYQVTQFGKPVTLSCSQTLNHNVMYWYQQKSSQAPKLLFHYYDKDFNNEADTPDNFQSRRPNTSFCFLDIRSPGLGDTAMYLCATSFTGLADNEQFFGPGTRLTVL.

The sample holds many counts of this clonotype. This chain uses TRBV13 with TRBJ2-1; the match to TRBD1 covers 8 bases. V lost 5 bases, J lost 2 bases, and 11 bases stayed unmatched. The CDR3 is made up of 17 amino acids. The V gene's germline CDR1 is PRHDT and CDR2 FYEKMQ (reference sequence). CDR3 loop: CASSPDGDRGAYNEQFF. CDR3 DNA sequence: TGTGCCAGCAGCCCAGACGGCGACAGGGGTGCCTACAATGAGCAGTTCTTC.

This clonotype turned up a few times. The chain recombines TRBV11-2 with TRBJ2-3; D remains unclear. Deletions cut 5 bases from V and 3 bases from J, with 9 bases between. This CDR3 spans 13 amino acids. Germline V gene data show CDR1 as SGHAT and CDR2 as FQNNGV. CDR3 protein: CASSISFTDTQYF. CDR3 in DNA: TGTGCCAGCAGCATTAGTTTTACAGATACGCAGTATTTT.

This chain connects TRBV28 to TRBJ1-1; no firm D call. V gave up 5 bases and J gave up 2 bases, with 6 bases separating them. Germline CDR1 MDHEN, CDR2 SYDVKM. This CDR3 has 12 residues. As DNA, the CDR3 is TGTGCCAGCAGTGACGTTAACACTGAAGCTTTCTTT. Its translation is CASSDVNTEAFF.

J is TRBJ2-5 and V is TRBV20-1; 11 positions match TRBD1. The CDR3 contains 13 residues. Per germline, CDR1 DFQATT and CDR2 SNEGSKA (reference sequence). V was clipped by 5 bases and J by 5 bases; unmatched bases: 4. The CDR3 sequence is CSARRDRGETQYF. The CDR3 DNA follows: TGCAGTGCTCGCCGGGACAGGGGGGAGACCCAGTACTTC.

This clonotype showed up many times. V gene TRBV12-3 or TRBV12-4 combines with J gene TRBJ2-7; tentative D call: TRBD2 (5 bases). Trimming pared 7 bases from V and 5 bases from J, leaving 18 bases between. CDR3 length: 14 residues. The CDR3 nucleotides read TGTGCCAGCACCCACGGGGTGAAGGGCCACGAGCAGTACTTC. It encodes CASTHGVKGHEQYF.

This clonotype was detected a few times. J is TRBJ1-1 and V is TRBV6-6, with D maybe TRBD1 (5 bases). CDR1 and CDR2 from the germline V gene are MNHNY and SVGAGI (reference sequence). V lost 2 bases and J 4 bases, leaving 23 bases between the germline ends. The length of the CDR3 is 18 residues. CDR3 DNA sequence: TGTGCCAGCAGTTACCCTATCATTGGGTATAGGGGCCTCACTGAAGCTTTCTTT. Protein sequence: CASSYPIIGYRGLTEAFF.

This clonotype came up a few times. The chain is built from TRBV5-4 and TRBJ1-1, with D tentatively TRBD1 (6 bases). Looked up from germline, CDR1 is SGHNT and CDR2 is YYREEE (reference sequence). The CDR3 has 14 residues. Trimming left V 4 bases short and J 1 base short, with 11 bases between. This chain's CDR3 is CASSPNRENTEAFF. In nucleotides, the CDR3 is TGTGCCAGCAGCCCCAACAGGGAGAACACTGAAGCTTTCTTT.

This clonotype has only a few counts. The chain uses TRBV5-1 and TRBJ1-4; 8 bases line up with TRBD1. The germline gives CDR1 SGHRS, CDR2 YFSETQ. J lost 2 bases, V lost 2 bases, and 5 bases had no gene match. The CDR3 loop spans 16 amino acids. The chain's CDR3 is CASSLQGEATNEKLFF. CDR3 sequence (DNA): TGCGCCAGCAGCTTACAGGGGGAGGCGACTAATGAAAAACTGTTTTTT.

The chain combines TRBV9 with TRBJ2-3, with D tentatively TRBD2 (6 bases). Germline V CDR1 and CDR2: SGDLS, YYNGEE. The CDR3 has 16 amino acids. V gave up 2 bases and J gave up 6 bases, with 19 bases separating them. CDR3 in DNA: TGTGCCAGCAGCGTCCCCATCGGGACTCCAAAGGATACGCAGTATTTT. It translates to CASSVPIGTPKDTQYF. Full variable domain (remainder filled in from reference TRBV9 and TRBJ2-3): DSGVTQTPKHLITATGQRVTLRCSPRSGDLSVYWYQQSLDQGLQFLIQYYNGEERAKGNILERFSAQQFPDLHSELNLSSLELGDSALYFCASSVPIGTPKDTQYFGPGTRLTVL.

This clonotype has just a few counts. V usage is TRBV6-2 or TRBV6-3 and J usage is TRBJ2-1; D is undetermined. Germline values: CDR1 MNHEY, CDR2 SVGEGT. V was clipped by 2 bases and J by 3 bases, with 8 bases between them. The CDR3 totals 14 residues. CDR3 nucleotides: TGTGCCAGCAGTTACGTCAGGAGCTACAATGAGCAGTTCTTC. Translation gives CASSYVRSYNEQFF.

This clonotype has ten or more counts. This chain joins TRBV7-9 and TRBJ2-7; possibly TRBD2 for D (5 bases). V gave up 3 bases and J gave up 3 bases, with 12 bases separating them. The germline V gene has CDR1 SEHNR and CDR2 FQNEAQ (reference sequence). This CDR3 contains 14 residues. CDR3 sequence reads: CASSFINGGYEQYF. As DNA, the CDR3 is TGTGCCAGCAGCTTTATAAACGGAGGCTACGAGCAGTACTTC.

The chain links TRBV29-1 to TRBJ2-1; TRBD1 is a possible D gene (5 bases). The CDR3 spans 13 residues. Germline V gene data show CDR1 as SQVTM and CDR2 as ANQGSEA. V was cut by 8 bases and J by 2 bases, with 13 bases left in between. CDR3 DNA sequence: TGCAGCTTAGCAGGGTACCCCTACAATGAGCAGTTCTTC. It specifies CSLAGYPYNEQFF.

This clonotype was counted a few times. The V and J genes are TRBV12-3 or TRBV12-4 and TRBJ2-4; D is possibly TRBD1 (5 bases). CDR3 length: 14 residues. Trimming left V 6 bases short and J 9 bases short, with 18 bases between. CDR3 sequence (DNA): TGTGCCAGCAGCTGGATCAGGGAAATGGGCATTCAGTACTTC. Translating it yields CASSWIREMGIQYF.

The table lists this clonotype with many counts. The V and J genes are TRBV18 and TRBJ1-1, with D uncertain. The CDR3 length is 13 residues. Trimming removed 2 bases at V and 1 base at J, with 5 bases between. Looked up from germline, CDR1 is KGHSH and CDR2 is LQKENI. CDR3 amino acids: CASSPKKNTEAFF. The CDR3, as DNA: TGTGCCAGCTCACCAAAAAAGAACACTGAAGCTTTCTTT.

The sample holds many counts of this clonotype. CDR3 sequence reads: CASSFNPLPFYNEQFF. CDR3 in DNA: TGTGCCAGCAGTTTTAACCCACTACCCTTCTACAATGAGCAGTTCTTC. The chain links TRBV6-2 or TRBV6-3 to TRBJ2-1; D unresolved. V was cut by 4 bases and J by 3 bases, with 16 bases left in between. CDR3 length: 16 amino acids. The germline V gene has CDR1 MNHEY and CDR2 SVGEGT.

The rearrangement uses TRBV5-1 and TRBJ1-1; D remains ambiguous. V was cut by 1 base and J by 1 base, with 8 bases left in between. CDR3 length: 14 residues. Looked up from germline, CDR1 is SGHRS and CDR2 is YFSETQ. The chain's CDR3 is CASSLSDGNTEAFF. The DNA of the CDR3 is TGCGCCAGCAGCTTGTCTGACGGGAACACTGAAGCTTTCTTT.

V is TRBV29-1 and J is TRBJ1-5, with 7 positions matching TRBD1. Germline CDR1 is SQVTM and CDR2 is ANQGSEA. The CDR3 length is 14 residues. Unmatched junction bases numbered 5, after V lost 5 bases and J lost 1 base. The CDR3 region is CSVLTGKSNQPQHF. The CDR3 coding sequence is TGCAGCGTTTTGACAGGGAAGAGCAATCAGCCCCAGCATTTT.

This clonotype was detected ten times or more. The rearrangement uses TRBV3-1 and TRBJ2-7; 8 nucleotides agree with TRBD1. V shed 3 bases, J shed 7 bases, and the junction held 5 bases outside the gene matches. Germline loops: CDR1 LGHDT, CDR2 YNNKEL (reference sequence). This CDR3 region has 13 residues. CDR3 amino acids: CASSQTGVGEQYF. CDR3 coding DNA: TGTGCCAGCAGCCAGACAGGGGTAGGAGAGCAGTACTTC.

The chain couples TRBV27 to TRBJ1-2; D is ambiguous. This CDR3 spans 11 amino acids. Germline CDR1 and CDR2: MNHEY and SMNVEV (reference sequence). For the CDR3, the DNA is TGTGCGATCCTCACACACAATGGCTACACCTTC. It is translated as CAILTHNGYTF.

Ten or more counts support this clonotype. This sequence joins TRBV19 and TRBJ2-7, with 8 bases matching TRBD1. V lost 4 bases, J lost 0 bases, and 2 bases stayed unmatched. Germline values: CDR1 LNHDA, CDR2 SQIVND (reference sequence). CDR3 length: 14 residues. This CDR3 is CASSTTGGSYEQYF. CDR3 DNA: TGTGCCAGTAGTACCACAGGGGGCTCCTACGAGCAGTACTTC.

At least ten counts were recorded for this clonotype. V usage is TRBV2 and J usage is TRBJ1-5; weak D call: TRBD1 (5 bases). Germline CDR1 is SNHLY and CDR2 is FYNNEI. V lost 7 bases to trimming and J lost 6 bases, with 10 bases between them. CDR3 length: 12 amino acids. CDR3 nucleotides: TGTGCCAGCACCAACGGGGGTCAGCCCCAGCATTTT. This codes for CASTNGGQPQHF. Drawing the rest from reference TRBV2 and TRBJ1-5, the complete variable domain is EPEVTQTPSHQVTQMGQEVILRCVPISNHLYFYWYRQILGQKVEFLVSFYNNEISEKSEIFDDQFSVERPDGSNFTLKIRSTKLEDSAMYFCASTNGGQPQHFGDGTRLSIL.

The table lists this clonotype with many counts. The V gene is TRBV29-1, the J gene TRBJ1-1, with 11 bases that match TRBD1. V dropped 6 bases and J dropped 5; count of bases not matched to a gene: 5. The CDR3 covers 13 residues. CDR1 is SQVTM and CDR2 is ANQGSEA in the germline V gene. CDR3 nucleotide sequence: TGCAGCGTAGCCCGGGACAGGGGGACTGAAGCTTTCTTT. It specifies CSVARDRGTEAFF.

This clonotype was seen only a few times. The chain has TRBV6-5 and TRBJ2-3; 10 nucleotides match TRBD2. Looked up from germline, CDR1 is MNHEY and CDR2 is SVGAGI. V shed 6 bases, J shed 4 bases, and the junction held 4 bases outside the gene matches. The CDR3 totals 14 residues. The DNA for the CDR3 is TGTGCCAGCAGGCTAGCGGGAGAGTCAGATACGCAGTATTTT. Protein: CASRLAGESDTQYF.

Ten or more counts support this clonotype. The chain recombines TRBV27 with TRBJ2-7; 7 bases are a match to TRBD1. The CDR3 consists of 14 residues. V trimming: 6 bases; J trimming: 1 base; junction bases outside the gene matches: 6. Germline CDR1 and CDR2: MNHEY and SMNVEV (reference sequence). The CDR3 protein is CASRKGAGSYEQYF. DNA of the CDR3: TGTGCCAGCAGAAAGGGGGCTGGGTCCTACGAGCAGTACTTC.

This clonotype was counted between two and nine times. This sequence joins TRBV3-1 and TRBJ2-7, with a possible D match to TRBD2 (5 bases). The CDR3 has 14 residues. Germline CDR1 reads LGHDT; CDR2 reads YNNKEL (reference sequence). Trimming pared 0 bases from V and 9 bases from J, leaving 15 bases between. The CDR3 DNA sequence: TGTGCCAGCAGCCAAGATAATTCGGGGTCCGGGCAGTACTTC. It is translated as CASSQDNSGSGQYF.

V is TRBV12-3 or TRBV12-4 and J is TRBJ1-3; D may be TRBD1 (5 bases). CDR3 length equals 15 residues. Trimming stripped 6 bases from V and 4 bases from J, with 16 bases between. The CDR3 DNA reads TGTGCCAGCAGCCCCAATACAGGCTCCGGAAACACCATATATTTT. Translation: CASSPNTGSGNTIYF.

The table lists this clonotype with many counts. The rearrangement uses TRBV27 and TRBJ1-5, with D possibly matching TRBD1 (5 bases). Germline assignment: CDR1 MNHEY and CDR2 SMNVEV (reference sequence). The CDR3 is 13 residues long. V lost 2 bases and J lost 4, with 6 bases in between. The CDR3 DNA reads TGTGCCAGCAGTTTAAAGGGGAATCAGCCCCAGCATTTT. This codes for CASSLKGNQPQHF.

This clonotype was observed many times. The chain links TRBV3-1 to TRBJ2-1; 8 nucleotides match TRBD1. Germline CDR1 is LGHDT and CDR2 is YNNKEL (reference sequence). The trim removed 4 bases at V and 9 bases at J, leaving 14 bases unmatched. The CDR3 runs 16 residues. The CDR3 loop is CASSPRQGRPPGEQFF. The CDR3 nucleotides read TGTGCCAGCAGCCCGAGACAGGGGCGACCCCCCGGTGAGCAGTTCTTC.

This clonotype was recorded many times. The chain has TRBV6-2 or TRBV6-3 and TRBJ1-5, with unresolved D. The V end lost 7 bases, the J end lost 3 bases, and 10 bases lay between the germline ends. Germline CDR1 is MNHEY and CDR2 is SVGEGT. The CDR3 totals 13 residues. The CDR3 nucleotides are TGTGCCAGCATGGCGCAGGTCAATCAGCCCCAGCATTTT. This translates into CASMAQVNQPQHF.